A single sample gave rise to the 3 T cell receptor beta chains below, sequenced in a study of neoadjuvant nivolumab and ipilimumab in lung cancer. Using immunoSEQ multiplex PCR, the repertoire was profiled, and TCRdb retains in-frame clones only, with some absent. This table has approximately 35,000 clones, 92% appearing once. The source material was peripheral blood, sampled after neoadjuvant nivolumab, alone or with ipilimumab, at or shortly before surgery. These TCRs come from an adult with non-small cell lung cancer.

This chain links TRBV5-1 with TRBJ1-4; perhaps TRBD1 as D (5 bases). V dropped 2 bases and J dropped 7 bases, with 12 bases sitting between them. There are 14 residues in the CDR3. Per the germline V gene, CDR1 is SGHRS and CDR2 is YFSETQ. The CDR3 bases are TGCGCCAGCAGCTTAGGGCAGGGTGCTGAAAAACTGTTTTTT. Residues: CASSLGQGAEKLFF.

The chain links TRBV7-8 to TRBJ2-7; TRBD2 matches at 7 bases. The J segment lost 2 bases and the V segment lost 5 bases, leaving 18 bases of the junction unmatched. This CDR3 contains 18 residues. Germline CDR1 is SGHVS and CDR2 is FQNEAQ. CDR3 nucleotide sequence: TGTGCCAGCAGCCTCGGGGGGTCGGTAGCAGGGATCCCCTACGAGCAGTACTTC. It specifies CASSLGGSVAGIPYEQYF.

This clone has just one count. Other DNA sequences in this sample translate to the same CDR3. The chain uses TRBV18 and TRBJ2-3, with D perhaps matching TRBD1 (6 bases). The CDR3 consists of 15 residues. Trimming cost V 1 base and J 0 bases, with 8 bases left between them. Germline V gene lookup returns CDR1 KGHSH and CDR2 LQKENI. CDR3 amino acids: CASSPRGLSTDTQYF. For the CDR3, the DNA is TGTGCCAGCTCACCACGGGGGCTTAGCACAGATACGCAGTATTTT.